The T cell receptor beta chain under discussion was sequenced for a study of cytomegalovirus exposure and HLA in healthy donors. Study-wide results and limits: A later analysis linked a missense variant in DCLRE1C to the trimming of TCR beta V and J genes. Listed as cytomegalovirus-associated were 170 or so TCR beta chains.

The V and J ends lost 2 bases and 6 bases, in that order; junction bases with no gene match: 5. The CDR3 covers 14 residues. CDR1 MNHEY and CDR2 SVGAGI come from the germline V gene. For this clone: What it binds is not known.

Donors consisted of healthy bone marrow donors. Use of 60 Vbeta and 13 Jbeta primers characterized the PCR. Only in-frame clones appear in the TCRdb table, and some are missing; sequencing was by immunoSEQ multiplex PCR. The table has 80,000 to 90,000 clones, more than 65% seen once. The sequence was collected from a man aged 25-40 years in good health and CMV-seronegative. This chain uses TRBV6-5 with TRBJ2-7, with 9 bases fitting TRBD1. Sequencing used PBMCs. The DNA for the CDR3 is TGTGCCAGCAGTTACACGGGACAGGGCAGCGAGCAGTACTTC. Translating gives CASSYTGQGSEQYF.